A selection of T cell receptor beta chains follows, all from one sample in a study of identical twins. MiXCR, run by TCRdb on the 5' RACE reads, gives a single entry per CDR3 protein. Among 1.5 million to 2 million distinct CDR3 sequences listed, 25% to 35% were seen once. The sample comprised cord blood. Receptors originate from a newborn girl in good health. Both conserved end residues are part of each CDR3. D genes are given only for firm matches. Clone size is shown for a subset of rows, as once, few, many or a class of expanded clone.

cdr3_aa: CSVENQGFGYTF
cdr3_nt: TGCAGCGTTGAGAATCAGGGGTTCGGCTACACCTTC
v_call: TRBV29-1
d_call: NA
j_call: TRBJ1-2
clone_size: few

cdr3_aa: CSAYEQYF
cdr3_nt: TGCAGTGCTTACGAGCAGTACTTC
v_call: TRBV20-1
d_call: NA
j_call: TRBJ2-7
clone_size: NA

cdr3_aa: CAISESANRLTSTEAFF
cdr3_nt: TGTGCCATCAGTGAGTCGGCCAACCGACTGACTAGCACTGAAGCTTTCTTT
v_call: TRBV10-3
d_call: NA
j_call: TRBJ1-1
clone_size: NA

cdr3_aa: CANSWRGRNTEAFF
cdr3_nt: TGTGCCAACAGTTGGCGGGGGCGCAACACTGAAGCTTTCTTT
v_call: TRBV12-3/TRBV12-4
d_call: NA
j_call: TRBJ1-1
clone_size: NA

cdr3_aa: CASSYGQENIQYF
cdr3_nt: TGTGCCAGCAGCTACGGACAGGAAAACATTCAGTACTTC
v_call: TRBV7-8
d_call: TRBD1
j_call: TRBJ2-4
clone_size: few

cdr3_aa: CASSGGTSASYEQYF
cdr3_nt: TGTGCCAGCAGTGGGGGGACATCGGCCTCCTACGAGCAGTACTTC
v_call: TRBV2
d_call: NA
j_call: TRBJ2-7
clone_size: NA

cdr3_aa: CASSLVAPSTYTQYF
cdr3_nt: TGTGCCAGCAGCTTGGTTGCACCGTCGACATATACGCAGTATTTT
v_call: TRBV7-2
d_call: NA
j_call: TRBJ2-3
clone_size: NA

cdr3_aa: CASLGALNEKLFF
cdr3_nt: TGTGCCAGCCTGGGGGCGCTTAATGAAAAACTGTTTTTT
v_call: TRBV28
d_call: NA
j_call: TRBJ1-4
clone_size: NA

cdr3_aa: CASSLAVQGSYGYTF
cdr3_nt: TGTGCCAGCAGCTTAGCGGTACAGGGGAGCTATGGCTACACCTTC
v_call: TRBV13
d_call: TRBD1
j_call: TRBJ1-2
clone_size: NA

cdr3_aa: CSVESATRSGVNNEQFF
cdr3_nt: TGCAGCGTTGAATCGGCTACTAGATCCGGAGTGAACAATGAGCAGTTCTTC
v_call: TRBV29-1
d_call: NA
j_call: TRBJ2-1
clone_size: NA

cdr3_aa: CSARGDSYNEQFF
cdr3_nt: TGCAGTGCTAGGGGGGACAGTTACAATGAGCAGTTCTTC
v_call: TRBV20-1
d_call: TRBD1
j_call: TRBJ2-1
clone_size: many

cdr3_aa: CATSDRWTGGYGYTF
cdr3_nt: TGTGCCACCAGTGACCGTTGGACAGGGGGCTATGGCTACACCTTC
v_call: TRBV24-1
d_call: TRBD1
j_call: TRBJ1-2
clone_size: NA

cdr3_aa: CASSSPSGRTGQYF
cdr3_nt: TGTGCCAGCAGCTCCCCTAGCGGGAGAACGGGGCAGTACTTC
v_call: TRBV7-2
d_call: TRBD2
j_call: TRBJ2-7
clone_size: NA

cdr3_aa: CASSYGARSEEQFF
cdr3_nt: TGTGCCAGCAGTTACGGTGCGAGGTCCGAAGAGCAGTTCTTC
v_call: TRBV6-5
d_call: NA
j_call: TRBJ2-1
clone_size: few

cdr3_aa: CASSLLRMGGGNEQFF
cdr3_nt: TGTGCCAGCAGTTTACTTCGTATGGGAGGGGGCAATGAGCAGTTCTTC
v_call: TRBV12-3/TRBV12-4
d_call: NA
j_call: TRBJ2-1
clone_size: NA

cdr3_aa: CASSLWGQEGKETQYF
cdr3_nt: TGCGCCAGCAGCTTGTGGGGACAGGAGGGCAAAGAGACCCAGTACTTC
v_call: TRBV5-1
d_call: TRBD1
j_call: TRBJ2-5
clone_size: NA

cdr3_aa: CSAREREVRYEQFF
cdr3_nt: TGCAGTGCTAGAGAGCGGGAGGTCCGGTATGAGCAGTTCTTC
v_call: TRBV20-1
d_call: TRBD2
j_call: TRBJ2-1
clone_size: few

cdr3_aa: CSARDPTGSNQPQHF
cdr3_nt: TGCAGTGCTAGAGACCCGACAGGTAGCAATCAGCCCCAGCATTTT
v_call: TRBV20-1
d_call: NA
j_call: TRBJ1-5
clone_size: NA

cdr3_aa: CASLTGTGRVNTEAFF
cdr3_nt: TGTGCCAGCCTAACCGGGACAGGGAGGGTGAACACTGAAGCTTTCTTT
v_call: TRBV12-3/TRBV12-4
d_call: TRBD1
j_call: TRBJ1-1
clone_size: few

cdr3_aa: CASKDRVALNSPLHF
cdr3_nt: TGTGCCAGCAAGGACAGGGTTGCCCTCAATTCACCCCTCCACTTT
v_call: TRBV11-2
d_call: TRBD1
j_call: TRBJ1-6
clone_size: NA

cdr3_aa: CAISSGQGRAFF
cdr3_nt: TGTGCCATCAGTTCCGGACAGGGGAGAGCTTTCTTT
v_call: TRBV10-3
d_call: TRBD1
j_call: TRBJ1-1
clone_size: NA

cdr3_aa: CASSQVIGAPNEKLFF
cdr3_nt: TGTGCCAGCAGCCAAGTCATCGGGGCCCCCAATGAAAAACTGTTTTTT
v_call: TRBV4-2
d_call: NA
j_call: TRBJ1-4
clone_size: NA

cdr3_aa: CASSQARSWGYGYTF
cdr3_nt: TGTGCCAGCAGCCAAGCCAGGAGTTGGGGCTATGGCTACACCTTC
v_call: TRBV4-2
d_call: NA
j_call: TRBJ1-2
clone_size: NA

cdr3_aa: CASSPDREGEQYF
cdr3_nt: TGTGCCAGCTCACCGGACAGGGAAGGCGAGCAGTACTTC
v_call: TRBV18
d_call: TRBD1
j_call: TRBJ2-7
clone_size: few

cdr3_aa: CATSRDRGRSGTGELFF
cdr3_nt: TGTGCCACCAGCAGAGATCGGGGGAGATCAGGGACCGGGGAGCTGTTTTTT
v_call: TRBV15
d_call: NA
j_call: TRBJ2-2
clone_size: NA

cdr3_aa: CASSFDRGSSGYTF
cdr3_nt: TGCGCCAGCAGCTTCGACAGGGGGTCTTCCGGCTACACCTTC
v_call: TRBV5-1
d_call: TRBD1
j_call: TRBJ1-2
clone_size: few

cdr3_aa: CASSAVPGQVRGLAGFLYEQYF
cdr3_nt: TGTGCCAGCAGTGCCGTCCCGGGACAGGTTCGGGGACTAGCGGGGTTCCTCTACGAGCAGTACTTC
v_call: TRBV28
d_call: TRBD2
j_call: TRBJ2-7
clone_size: NA

cdr3_aa: CASSYSSIGAPHNSPLHF
cdr3_nt: TGTGCCAGCAGTTACTCGAGTATCGGCGCCCCCCATAATTCACCCCTCCACTTT
v_call: TRBV6-5
d_call: NA
j_call: TRBJ1-6
clone_size: NA

cdr3_aa: CASSGTRRNSPLHF
cdr3_nt: TGTGCCAGCAGTGGTACCCGGAGAAATTCACCCCTCCACTTT
v_call: TRBV25-1
d_call: NA
j_call: TRBJ1-6
clone_size: NA

cdr3_aa: CASSPLEQTYGYTF
cdr3_nt: TGTGCCAGCAGCCCACTGGAACAAACCTATGGCTACACCTTC
v_call: TRBV7-9
d_call: NA
j_call: TRBJ1-2
clone_size: NA